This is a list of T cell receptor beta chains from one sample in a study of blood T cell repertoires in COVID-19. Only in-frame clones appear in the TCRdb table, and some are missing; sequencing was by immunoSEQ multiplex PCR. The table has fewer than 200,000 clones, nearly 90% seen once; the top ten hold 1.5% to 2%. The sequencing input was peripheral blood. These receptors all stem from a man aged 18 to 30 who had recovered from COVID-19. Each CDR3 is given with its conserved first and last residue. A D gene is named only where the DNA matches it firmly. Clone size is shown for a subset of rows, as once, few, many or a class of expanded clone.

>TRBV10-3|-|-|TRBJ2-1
CAISEDRLGFGYNEQFF
TGTGCCATCAGTGAAGATCGGCTAGGTTTCGGCTACAATGAGCAGTTCTTC
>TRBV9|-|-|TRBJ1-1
CASSARRVGTSAEAFF
TGTGCCAGCAGCGCTCGTAGGGTAGGGACAAGCGCTGAAGCTTTCTTT
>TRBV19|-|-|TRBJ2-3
CASSIKLATDTQYF
TGTGCCAGTAGTATAAAACTAGCCACAGATACGCAGTATTTT
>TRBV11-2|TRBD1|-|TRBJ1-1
CASSWGQGAIEGTEAFF
TGTGCCAGCAGCTGGGGCCAGGGGGCCATTGAAGGCACTGAAGCTTTCTTT
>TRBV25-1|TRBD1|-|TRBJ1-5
CASSPTGDRQPQHF
TGTGCCAGCAGCCCGACAGGGGATCGTCAGCCCCAGCATTTT
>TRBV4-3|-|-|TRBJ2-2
CASSQGGVAFTGELFF
TGCGCCAGCAGCCAAGGGGGAGTAGCTTTTACCGGGGAGCTGTTTTTT
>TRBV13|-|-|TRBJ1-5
CASSKGQGNQPQHF
TGTGCCAGCAGCAAGGGACAAGGCAATCAGCCCCAGCATTTT
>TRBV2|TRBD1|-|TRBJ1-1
CASSESRQGSPRNTEAFF
TGTGCCAGCAGTGAATCCCGACAGGGGAGCCCTAGGAACACTGAAGCTTTCTTT
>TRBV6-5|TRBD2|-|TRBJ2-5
CASIGLADGETQYF
TGTGCCAGCATCGGGCTAGCGGACGGGGAGACCCAGTACTTC
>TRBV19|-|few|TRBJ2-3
CASRGADGTDTQYF
TGTGCCAGTAGGGGGGCGGATGGCACAGATACGCAGTATTTT
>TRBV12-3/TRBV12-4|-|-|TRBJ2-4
CASSTGRGNIQYF
TGTGCCAGCAGTACCGGAAGGGGGAACATTCAGTACTTC
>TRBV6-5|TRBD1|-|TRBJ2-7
CASSYGAGGYEQYF
TGTGCCAGCAGTTACGGCGCAGGGGGCTACGAGCAGTACTTC
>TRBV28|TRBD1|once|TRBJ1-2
CASSTGQGNYGYTF
TGTGCCAGCAGTACGGGACAGGGGAACTATGGCTACACCTTC
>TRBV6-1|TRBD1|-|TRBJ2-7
CASRDRDRGYEQYF
TGTGCCAGCAGAGACCGGGACAGGGGCTACGAGCAGTACTTC
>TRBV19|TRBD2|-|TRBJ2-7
CASSIKASGSSYEQYF
TGTGCCAGTAGTATCAAGGCTAGCGGGAGCTCCTACGAGCAGTACTTC
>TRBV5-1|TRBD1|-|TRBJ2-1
CASSYQGDSYNEQFF
TGCGCCAGCAGCTACCAGGGGGACTCCTACAATGAGCAGTTCTTC
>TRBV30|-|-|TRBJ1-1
CAWSTFNTEAFF
TGTGCCTGGAGTACTTTTAACACTGAAGCTTTCTTT
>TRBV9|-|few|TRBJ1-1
CASSVADSHTEAFF
TGTGCCAGCAGCGTAGCAGACAGTCACACTGAAGCTTTCTTT
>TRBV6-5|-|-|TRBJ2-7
CASSRAAGSYEQYF
TGTGCCAGCAGTCGGGCCGCGGGGTCCTACGAGCAGTACTTC
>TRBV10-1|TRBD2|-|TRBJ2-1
CATLSGSSYNEQFF
TGCGCCACCCTAAGCGGGAGCTCCTACAATGAGCAGTTCTTC
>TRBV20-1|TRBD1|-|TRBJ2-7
CSASLPGGNEQYF
TGCAGTGCTAGTCTTCCAGGGGGAAACGAGCAGTACTTC
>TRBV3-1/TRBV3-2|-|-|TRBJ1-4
CASSHFREKLFF
TGTGCCAGCAGCCATTTCCGGGAAAAACTGTTTTTT
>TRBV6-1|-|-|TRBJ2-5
CASSEEGGLAQYF
TGTGCCAGCAGTGAAGAAGGGGGTTTGGCCCAGTACTTC
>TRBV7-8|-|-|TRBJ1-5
CASSLEGVGVRQPQHF
TGTGCCAGCAGCCTAGAGGGGGTGGGGGTCCGTCAGCCCCAGCATTTT
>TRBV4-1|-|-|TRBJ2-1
CASSQSQGVHNEQFF
TGCGCCAGCAGCCAGTCCCAAGGGGTCCACAATGAGCAGTTCTTC